This is a list of T cell receptor beta chains from one sample in a study of regulatory T cells in long-lasting Graves disease. TCRdb redid the calling of the multiplex PCR reads with MiXCR, one entry per CDR3 protein. There are approximately 440,000 distinct CDR3 sequences in the sample; around 15% occur only once, and roughly an eighth lies in the top ten. These same records also appear under a second study, on T cells in Graves' hyperthyroidism and ophthalmopathy.

The source material was peripheral blood mononuclear cells (PBMCs), sampled at new diagnosis, from a patient treated with antithyroid drugs. Receptor source: a middle-aged man with Graves disease. Each CDR3 is given with its conserved first and last residue. The order of the fields is clone size, V gene, CDR3 protein. Only some rows state a clone size, as once, few, many or a class for expanded clones.

clone_size: many; v_call: TRBV18; cdr3_aa: CASSASNSQYF
clone_size: .; v_call: TRBV7-9; cdr3_aa: CASSAPRRGEKLFF
clone_size: many; v_call: TRBV18; cdr3_aa: CASSPGRISNQPQHF
clone_size: many; v_call: TRBV28; cdr3_aa: CASSPWGGAKGYTF
clone_size: .; v_call: TRBV28; cdr3_aa: CASNPTGTGPEKLFF
clone_size: once; v_call: TRBV5-1; cdr3_aa: CAGSLWQNTGELFF
clone_size: .; v_call: TRBV12-3/TRBV12-4; cdr3_aa: CASSLAGGLIGDTQYF
clone_size: many; v_call: TRBV30; cdr3_aa: CAWSSSRWAFGYTF
clone_size: few; v_call: TRBV28; cdr3_aa: CASRLYPSYGYTF
clone_size: few; v_call: TRBV18; cdr3_aa: CASSPPQQAAKNIQYF
clone_size: many; v_call: TRBV7-9; cdr3_aa: CASSLGPAFYEQYF
clone_size: few; v_call: TRBV5-5; cdr3_aa: CASKTLAGPSYNEQFF
clone_size: few; v_call: TRBV7-7; cdr3_aa: CASSLRTSGRGGEQFF
clone_size: few; v_call: TRBV12-3/TRBV12-4; cdr3_aa: CASSFATGPYNSPLHF
clone_size: many; v_call: TRBV28; cdr3_aa: CASRGSGGHSYNEQFF
clone_size: many; v_call: TRBV30; cdr3_aa: CAWNSGTGGGDTQYF
clone_size: few; v_call: TRBV20-1; cdr3_aa: CSANNPGQSYEQYF
clone_size: many; v_call: TRBV20-1; cdr3_aa: CSARGPKGGSLSEQYF
clone_size: few; v_call: TRBV6-2/TRBV6-3; cdr3_aa: CASSPPSYSNQPQHF
clone_size: many; v_call: TRBV3-1; cdr3_aa: CASRAGGGYEQYF
clone_size: many; v_call: TRBV24-1; cdr3_aa: CATSDPASYNEQFF
clone_size: few; v_call: TRBV25-1; cdr3_aa: CASSEFNEKLFF
clone_size: many; v_call: TRBV20-1; cdr3_aa: CSARGDTSTDTQYF
clone_size: .; v_call: TRBV7-9; cdr3_aa: CASSPRTGTAIAKNIQYF
clone_size: few; v_call: TRBV20-1; cdr3_aa: CSARVGAVEQFF
clone_size: many; v_call: TRBV5-1; cdr3_aa: CASSSQGADTEAFF
clone_size: many; v_call: TRBV7-9; cdr3_aa: CASSSAKTGRGNTEAFF
clone_size: many; v_call: TRBV27; cdr3_aa: CASSLRGRETQYF
clone_size: many; v_call: TRBV11-2; cdr3_aa: CASSLAGSRYNNEQFF
clone_size: many; v_call: TRBV30; cdr3_aa: CAWRSVARHNEQFF
clone_size: few; v_call: TRBV10-3; cdr3_aa: CAIRGLAGVTNEQYF
clone_size: .; v_call: TRBV5-1; cdr3_aa: CASSKGTDIQYF
clone_size: few; v_call: TRBV10-3; cdr3_aa: CAISESQGTYEQYF
clone_size: .; v_call: TRBV3-1; cdr3_aa: CASSQPTGAEAFF
clone_size: .; v_call: TRBV5-1; cdr3_aa: CASSRETRPSYNEQFF
clone_size: .; v_call: TRBV19; cdr3_aa: CASSHGRAGPSNQPQHF
clone_size: few; v_call: TRBV6-1; cdr3_aa: CASSETPRAYNEQFF
clone_size: many; v_call: TRBV28; cdr3_aa: CASTHNKFYNSPLHF
clone_size: .; v_call: TRBV11-2; cdr3_aa: CASSLSPGTGGYEQYF
clone_size: few; v_call: TRBV28; cdr3_aa: CASSRPGTSGGPYNEQFF
clone_size: many; v_call: TRBV7-2; cdr3_aa: CASSPYRGRVNTEAFF
clone_size: many; v_call: TRBV20-1; cdr3_aa: CSARGTPLTGGTYEQYF
clone_size: many; v_call: TRBV5-1; cdr3_aa: CASSFGQGSDTQYF
clone_size: many; v_call: TRBV20-1; cdr3_aa: CSAPTSGQGLPPYNEQFF
clone_size: .; v_call: TRBV29-1; cdr3_aa: CSVEGAGGSSYEQYF
clone_size: many; v_call: TRBV7-9; cdr3_aa: CASSSRPAGSLNEQYF
clone_size: many; v_call: TRBV10-3; cdr3_aa: CASQQGASNYGYTF
clone_size: few; v_call: TRBV5-5; cdr3_aa: CASSFRTEYNSPLHF
clone_size: few; v_call: TRBV5-1; cdr3_aa: CASSARIASYNEQFF
clone_size: many; v_call: TRBV20-1; cdr3_aa: CSTPLSGSSYEQYF
clone_size: many; v_call: TRBV11-2; cdr3_aa: CASSLAGGNLNEQFF
clone_size: .; v_call: TRBV7-2; cdr3_aa: CASSLWQGIDTQYF
clone_size: .; v_call: TRBV29-1; cdr3_aa: CSVERDRGPEAFF
clone_size: .; v_call: TRBV14; cdr3_aa: CASSFRVGAGEYNEQFF
clone_size: .; v_call: TRBV5-6; cdr3_aa: CASSRAGRTETNYGYTF
clone_size: many; v_call: TRBV5-1; cdr3_aa: CASSFRENTGELFF
clone_size: many; v_call: TRBV5-1; cdr3_aa: CASSQTGAGVSYEQYF
clone_size: many; v_call: TRBV4-2; cdr3_aa: CASTLQGNTEAFF
clone_size: many; v_call: TRBV28; cdr3_aa: CASSPGTGLLYEQFF
clone_size: few; v_call: TRBV10-3; cdr3_aa: CASRTSGSDGELFF